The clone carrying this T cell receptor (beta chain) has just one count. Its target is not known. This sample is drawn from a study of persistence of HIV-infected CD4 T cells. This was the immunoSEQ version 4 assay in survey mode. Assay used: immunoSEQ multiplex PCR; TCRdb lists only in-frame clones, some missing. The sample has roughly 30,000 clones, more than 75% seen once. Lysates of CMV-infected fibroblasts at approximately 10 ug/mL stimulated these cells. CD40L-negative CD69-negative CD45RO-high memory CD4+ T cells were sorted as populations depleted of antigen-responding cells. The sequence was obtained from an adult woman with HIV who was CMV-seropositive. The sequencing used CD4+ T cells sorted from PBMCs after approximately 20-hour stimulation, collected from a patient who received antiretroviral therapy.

The CDR3 DNA follows: TGCGCCAGCAGTGAATTGGGAGGGAGCTACACCTTC. Translating gives CASSELGGSYTF. The J gene is TRBJ1-2, the V gene TRBV10-1; D uncertain. Germline V CDR1 and CDR2: WNHNN, SYGVQD (reference sequence). The CDR3 loop spans 12 amino acids. V gave up 3 bases and J gave up 9 bases, with 11 bases separating them.